The source of this TCR beta chain is a study of cytotoxic CD8 clonotypes in ibrutinib-treated CLL. Study details: Across the patients, approximately ten were relapsed/refractory, under 16 treatment-naive and 17 to 18 IGHV unmutated. Treatment had run for a median roughly 12 months, range 6 to 36, when response samples were taken. Mean values per sample were around 250,000 productive templates and 75,000 to 100,000 productive rearrangements. Study results and limitations: Patients showed higher baseline clonality than age-matched healthy donors, and it tracked circulating CD8+ T-cell counts.

Of note for this clone: Its antigen is undetermined.

The germline V and J ends were trimmed by 6 bases and 2 bases, with 13 bases remaining between them. Germline CDR1 MNHNS, CDR2 SASEGT. The CDR3 totals 14 residues. Data came from immunoSEQ multiplex PCR; TCRdb stores just in-frame clones and leaves some out. In the table there are roughly 160,000 clones, more than 80% of which are singletons. The V call is TRBV6-1, the J call TRBJ2-5; D possibly corresponds to TRBD1 (6 bases). The receptor was derived from a human donor with chronic lymphocytic leukemia. This material consisted of PBMCs, taken after 24 months of ibrutinib treatment. The chain's CDR3 is CASSLRTVQETQYF. CDR3 in DNA: TGTGCCAGCAGCCTTAGGACAGTTCAAGAGACCCAGTACTTC.